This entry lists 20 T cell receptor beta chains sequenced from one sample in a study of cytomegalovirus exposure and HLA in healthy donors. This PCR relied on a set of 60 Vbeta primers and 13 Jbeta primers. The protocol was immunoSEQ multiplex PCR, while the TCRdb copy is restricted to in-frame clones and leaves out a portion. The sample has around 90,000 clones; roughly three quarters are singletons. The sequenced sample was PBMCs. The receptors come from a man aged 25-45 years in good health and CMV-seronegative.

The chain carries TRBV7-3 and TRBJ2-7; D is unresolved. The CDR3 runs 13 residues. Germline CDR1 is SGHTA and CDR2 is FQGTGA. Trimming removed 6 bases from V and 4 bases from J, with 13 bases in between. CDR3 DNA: TGTGCCAGCAGTCCAACGTCCGGTTACGAGCAGTACTTC. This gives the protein CASSPTSGYEQYF.

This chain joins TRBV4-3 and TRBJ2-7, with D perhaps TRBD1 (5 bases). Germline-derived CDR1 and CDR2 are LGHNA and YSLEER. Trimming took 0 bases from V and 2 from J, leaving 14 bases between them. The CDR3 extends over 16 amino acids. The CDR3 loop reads CASSQEFRQRAYEQYF. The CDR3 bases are TGCGCCAGCAGCCAAGAATTCCGACAGAGAGCCTACGAGCAGTACTTC.

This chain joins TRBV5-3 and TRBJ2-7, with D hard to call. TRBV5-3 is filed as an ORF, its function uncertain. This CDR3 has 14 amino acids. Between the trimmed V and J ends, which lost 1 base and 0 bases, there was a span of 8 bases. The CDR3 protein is CARSLWAGSYEQYF. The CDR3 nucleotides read TGTGCCAGAAGCTTGTGGGCCGGCTCCTACGAGCAGTACTTC.

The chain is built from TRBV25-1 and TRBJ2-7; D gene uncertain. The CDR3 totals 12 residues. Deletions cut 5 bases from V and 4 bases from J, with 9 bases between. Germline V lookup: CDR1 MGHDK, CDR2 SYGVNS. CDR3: CASSLHGYEQYF. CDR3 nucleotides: TGTGCCAGCAGTCTTCACGGTTACGAGCAGTACTTC.

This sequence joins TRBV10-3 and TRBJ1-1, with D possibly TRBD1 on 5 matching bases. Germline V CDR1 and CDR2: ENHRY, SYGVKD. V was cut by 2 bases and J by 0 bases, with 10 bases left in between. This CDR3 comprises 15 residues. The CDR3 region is CAISEGGGMNTEAFF. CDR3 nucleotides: TGTGCCATCAGTGAGGGTGGGGGGATGAACACTGAAGCTTTCTTT.

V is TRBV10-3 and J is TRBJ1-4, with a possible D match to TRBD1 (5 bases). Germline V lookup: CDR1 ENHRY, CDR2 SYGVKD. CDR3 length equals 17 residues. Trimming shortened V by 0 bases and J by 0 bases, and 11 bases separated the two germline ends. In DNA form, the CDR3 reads TGTGCCATCAGTGAGTCTAGGGGCACCTCAACTAATGAAAAACTGTTTTTT. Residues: CAISESRGTSTNEKLFF.

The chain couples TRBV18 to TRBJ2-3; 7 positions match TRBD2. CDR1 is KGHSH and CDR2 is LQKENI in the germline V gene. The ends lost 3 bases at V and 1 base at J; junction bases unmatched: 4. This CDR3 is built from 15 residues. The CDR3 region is CASSPERGRTDTQYF. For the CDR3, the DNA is TGTGCCAGCTCACCCGAGCGGGGACGCACAGATACGCAGTATTTT. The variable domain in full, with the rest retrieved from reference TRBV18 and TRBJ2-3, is NAGVMQNPRHLVRRRGQEARLRCSPMKGHSHVYWYRQLPEEGLKFMVYLQKENIIDESGMPKERFSAEFPKEGPSILRIQQVVRGDSAAYFCASSPERGRTDTQYFGPGTRLTVL.

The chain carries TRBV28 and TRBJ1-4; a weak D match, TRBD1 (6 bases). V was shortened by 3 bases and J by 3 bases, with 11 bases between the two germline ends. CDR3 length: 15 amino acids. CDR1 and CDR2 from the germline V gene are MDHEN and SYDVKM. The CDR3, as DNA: TGTGCCAGCAGTTTCCTCGCAGGGGCTAATGAAAAACTGTTTTTT. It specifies CASSFLAGANEKLFF.

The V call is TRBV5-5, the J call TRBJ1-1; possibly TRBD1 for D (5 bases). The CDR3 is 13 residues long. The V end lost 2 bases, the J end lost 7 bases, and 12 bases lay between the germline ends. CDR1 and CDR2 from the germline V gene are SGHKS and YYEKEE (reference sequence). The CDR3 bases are TGTGCCAGCAGCTTTTGGGTGGGACTTGAAGCTTTCTTT. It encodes CASSFWVGLEAFF.

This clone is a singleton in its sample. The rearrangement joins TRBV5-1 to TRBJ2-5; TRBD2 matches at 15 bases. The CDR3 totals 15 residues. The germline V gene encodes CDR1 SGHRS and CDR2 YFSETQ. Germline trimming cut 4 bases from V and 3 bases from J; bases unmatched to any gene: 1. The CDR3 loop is CASSRTSGGEETQYF. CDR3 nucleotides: TGCGCCAGCAGCAGGACTAGCGGGGGGGAAGAGACCCAGTACTTC.

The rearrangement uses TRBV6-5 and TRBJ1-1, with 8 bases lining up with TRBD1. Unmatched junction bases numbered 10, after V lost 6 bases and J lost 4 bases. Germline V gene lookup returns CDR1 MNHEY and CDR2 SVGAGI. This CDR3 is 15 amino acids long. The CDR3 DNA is TGTGCCAGCAGATTAAATCAGGGGGCGAGCACTGAAGCTTTCTTT. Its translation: CASRLNQGASTEAFF.

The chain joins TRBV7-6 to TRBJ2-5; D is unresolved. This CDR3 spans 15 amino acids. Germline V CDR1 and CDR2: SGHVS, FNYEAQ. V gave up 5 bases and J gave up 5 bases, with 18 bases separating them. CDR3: CASSGSPESGETQYF. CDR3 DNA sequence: TGTGCCAGCAGCGGGTCCCCAGAGTCGGGTGAGACCCAGTACTTC.

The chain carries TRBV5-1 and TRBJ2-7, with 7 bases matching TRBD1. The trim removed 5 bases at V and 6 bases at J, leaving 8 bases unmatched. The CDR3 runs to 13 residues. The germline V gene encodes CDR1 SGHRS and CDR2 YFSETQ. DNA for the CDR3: TGCGCCAGCAGTTTGACAGGGTTTACCGAGCAGTACTTC. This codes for CASSLTGFTEQYF.

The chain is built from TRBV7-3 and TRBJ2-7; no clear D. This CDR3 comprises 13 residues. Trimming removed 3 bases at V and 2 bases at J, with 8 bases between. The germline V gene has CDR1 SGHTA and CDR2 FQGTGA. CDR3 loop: CASSFNTAYEQYF. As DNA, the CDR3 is TGTGCCAGCAGCTTCAACACAGCCTACGAGCAGTACTTC.

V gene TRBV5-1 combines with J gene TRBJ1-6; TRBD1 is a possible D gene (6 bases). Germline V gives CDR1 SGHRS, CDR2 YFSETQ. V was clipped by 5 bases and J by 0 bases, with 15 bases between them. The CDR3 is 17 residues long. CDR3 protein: CASSFGQMSSYNSPLHF. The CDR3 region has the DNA TGCGCCAGCAGTTTCGGACAGATGAGCTCCTATAATTCACCCCTCCACTTT. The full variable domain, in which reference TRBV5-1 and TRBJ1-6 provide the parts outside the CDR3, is KAGVTQTPRYLIKTRGQQVTLSCSPISGHRSVSWYQQTPGQGLQFLFEYFSETQRNKGNFPGRFSGRQFSNSRSEMNVSTLELGDSALYLCASSFGQMSSYNSPLHFGNGTRLTVT.

CDR3 nucleotides: TGTGCCAGCTCACCAAGTAGAGTAAACCCTAACTATGGCTACACCTTC. It is translated as CASSPSRVNPNYGYTF. V gene TRBV18 combines with J gene TRBJ1-2; D is undetermined. The CDR3 sequence is 16 residues long. V was pared by 2 bases and J by 0 bases, with 13 bases between. CDR1 and CDR2 (germline): KGHSH, LQKENI.

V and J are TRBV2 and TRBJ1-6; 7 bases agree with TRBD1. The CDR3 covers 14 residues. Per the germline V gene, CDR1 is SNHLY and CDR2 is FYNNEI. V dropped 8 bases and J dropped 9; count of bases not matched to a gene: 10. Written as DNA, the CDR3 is TGTGCCAGCGGATTGACAGGGCTAAGTTCACCCCTCCACTTT. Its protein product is CASGLTGLSSPLHF.

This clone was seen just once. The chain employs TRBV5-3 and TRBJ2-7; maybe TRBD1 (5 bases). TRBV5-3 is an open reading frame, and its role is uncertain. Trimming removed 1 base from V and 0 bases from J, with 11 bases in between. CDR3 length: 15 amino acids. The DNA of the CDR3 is TGTGCCAGAAGCTTGCCAGGGCCCAGCTCCTACGAGCAGTACTTC. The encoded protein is CARSLPGPSSYEQYF.

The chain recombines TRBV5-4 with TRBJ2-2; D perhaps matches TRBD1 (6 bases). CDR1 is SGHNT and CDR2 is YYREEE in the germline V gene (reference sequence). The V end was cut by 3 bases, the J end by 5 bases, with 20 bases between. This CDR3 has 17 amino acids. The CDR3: CASSSGTTSTGTGELFF. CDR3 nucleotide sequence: TGTGCCAGCAGCTCCGGGACAACCTCAACGGGGACCGGGGAGCTGTTTTTT.

The CDR3 DNA is TGTGCCAGCAGTACCAGGGGGGAGCAGTACTTC. Its translation: CASSTRGEQYF. The rearrangement uses TRBV6-5 and TRBJ2-7, with TRBD1 identical over 7 bases. With V trimmed by 5 bases and J by 7 bases, 2 bases remained unmatched. This CDR3 has 11 residues. Germline V gives CDR1 MNHEY, CDR2 SVGAGI.